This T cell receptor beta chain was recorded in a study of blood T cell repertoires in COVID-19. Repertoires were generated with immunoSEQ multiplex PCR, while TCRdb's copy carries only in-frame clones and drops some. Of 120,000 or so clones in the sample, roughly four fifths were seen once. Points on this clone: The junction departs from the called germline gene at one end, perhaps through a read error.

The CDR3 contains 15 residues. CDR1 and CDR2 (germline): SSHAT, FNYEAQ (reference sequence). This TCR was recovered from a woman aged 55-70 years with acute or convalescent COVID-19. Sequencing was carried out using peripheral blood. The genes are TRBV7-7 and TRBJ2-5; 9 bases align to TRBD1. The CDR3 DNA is TGTGCTAGCAGCGTTGGAGGGGACAGGGAAGAGACCCAGTACTTC. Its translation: CASSVGGDREETQYF.